The rows below give T cell receptor beta chains drawn from one sample of a study of control samples from healthy donors and cancer patients. Data came from immunoSEQ multiplex PCR; TCRdb stores just in-frame clones and leaves some out. The sample carries 21,000 or so clones, around 85% recorded once. Specimen: PBMCs. The receptor source for this set is a man aged 55 to 70 with head and neck cancer. Both conserved end residues are part of each CDR3. The D gene is left open where the match is weak. Clone size, where shown, is once, few, many, or a class for clones that have expanded.

CDR3 protein,CDR3 DNA,D gene,J gene,clone size,V gene
CASGFSSGPSYNEQFF,TGTGCTAGTGGTTTTTCTAGCGGACCCTCCTACAATGAGCAGTTCTTC,TRBD2,TRBJ2-1,.,TRBV12-5
CASIVERESGELFF,TGTGCCAGCATAGTAGAGCGGGAGTCCGGGGAGCTGTTTTTT,TRBD2,TRBJ2-2,.,TRBV2
CASSQSGRQGMHFGANVLTF,TGTGCCAGCAGCCAATCAGGGCGACAGGGGATGCATTTCGGGGCCAACGTCCTGACTTTC,TRBD1,TRBJ2-6,.,TRBV3-1/TRBV3-2
CASSRDQQTGEAVEAFF,TGTGCCAGCAGCAGAGACCAGCAGACAGGGGAGGCAGTTGAAGCTTTCTTT,TRBD1,TRBJ1-1,.,TRBV7-6
CASRLGLANTGELFF,TGTGCCAGCCGTCTGGGACTAGCAAACACCGGGGAGCTGTTTTTT,TRBD2,TRBJ2-2,.,TRBV14
CASSDGPGTSGSNEQFF,TGTGCCAGCAGTGATGGACCCGGGACTAGCGGCTCCAATGAGCAGTTCTTC,TRBD2,TRBJ2-1,.,TRBV6-1
CSASVLGETQYF,TGCAGTGCTAGTGTACTAGGGGAGACGCAGTATTTT,.,TRBJ2-3,.,TRBV20-1
CATSRGYGYTF,TGTGCCACCAGCAGAGGATATGGCTACACCTTC,.,TRBJ1-2,.,TRBV15
CASSFGTGSYGYTF,TGTGCCAGCAGCTTTGGGACAGGTTCCTATGGCTACACCTTC,TRBD1,TRBJ1-2,.,TRBV5-6
CASSPVGPTQLIYNEQFF,TGTGCCAGCAGCCCTGTTGGTCCTACCCAACTTATATACAATGAGCAGTTCTTC,.,TRBJ2-1,once,TRBV5-4
CASSIASNTEAFF,TGTGCCAGTAGTATAGCCTCGAACACTGAAGCTTTCTTT,.,TRBJ1-1,.,TRBV19
CASSLAGTQETQYF,TGTGCCAGCAGTTTGGCCGGGACCCAAGAGACCCAGTACTTC,.,TRBJ2-5,.,TRBV27
CASSLGDRVGNTIYF,TGTGCCAGCAGCTTGGGTGACAGGGTTGGAAACACCATATATTTT,TRBD1,TRBJ1-3,.,TRBV5-4
CASSEPPGKNYGYTF,TGTGCCAGCAGTGAACCGCCAGGGAAGAACTATGGCTACACCTTC,.,TRBJ1-2,.,TRBV6-1
CASSSPFERLNTEAFF,TGTGCCAGCAGCTCACCCTTTGAAAGGCTAAACACTGAAGCTTTCTTT,.,TRBJ1-1,.,TRBV7-3
CASSDAALGFQETQYF,TGTGCCAGCAGCGACGCGGCGCTTGGTTTCCAAGAGACCCAGTACTTC,.,TRBJ2-5,few,TRBV2